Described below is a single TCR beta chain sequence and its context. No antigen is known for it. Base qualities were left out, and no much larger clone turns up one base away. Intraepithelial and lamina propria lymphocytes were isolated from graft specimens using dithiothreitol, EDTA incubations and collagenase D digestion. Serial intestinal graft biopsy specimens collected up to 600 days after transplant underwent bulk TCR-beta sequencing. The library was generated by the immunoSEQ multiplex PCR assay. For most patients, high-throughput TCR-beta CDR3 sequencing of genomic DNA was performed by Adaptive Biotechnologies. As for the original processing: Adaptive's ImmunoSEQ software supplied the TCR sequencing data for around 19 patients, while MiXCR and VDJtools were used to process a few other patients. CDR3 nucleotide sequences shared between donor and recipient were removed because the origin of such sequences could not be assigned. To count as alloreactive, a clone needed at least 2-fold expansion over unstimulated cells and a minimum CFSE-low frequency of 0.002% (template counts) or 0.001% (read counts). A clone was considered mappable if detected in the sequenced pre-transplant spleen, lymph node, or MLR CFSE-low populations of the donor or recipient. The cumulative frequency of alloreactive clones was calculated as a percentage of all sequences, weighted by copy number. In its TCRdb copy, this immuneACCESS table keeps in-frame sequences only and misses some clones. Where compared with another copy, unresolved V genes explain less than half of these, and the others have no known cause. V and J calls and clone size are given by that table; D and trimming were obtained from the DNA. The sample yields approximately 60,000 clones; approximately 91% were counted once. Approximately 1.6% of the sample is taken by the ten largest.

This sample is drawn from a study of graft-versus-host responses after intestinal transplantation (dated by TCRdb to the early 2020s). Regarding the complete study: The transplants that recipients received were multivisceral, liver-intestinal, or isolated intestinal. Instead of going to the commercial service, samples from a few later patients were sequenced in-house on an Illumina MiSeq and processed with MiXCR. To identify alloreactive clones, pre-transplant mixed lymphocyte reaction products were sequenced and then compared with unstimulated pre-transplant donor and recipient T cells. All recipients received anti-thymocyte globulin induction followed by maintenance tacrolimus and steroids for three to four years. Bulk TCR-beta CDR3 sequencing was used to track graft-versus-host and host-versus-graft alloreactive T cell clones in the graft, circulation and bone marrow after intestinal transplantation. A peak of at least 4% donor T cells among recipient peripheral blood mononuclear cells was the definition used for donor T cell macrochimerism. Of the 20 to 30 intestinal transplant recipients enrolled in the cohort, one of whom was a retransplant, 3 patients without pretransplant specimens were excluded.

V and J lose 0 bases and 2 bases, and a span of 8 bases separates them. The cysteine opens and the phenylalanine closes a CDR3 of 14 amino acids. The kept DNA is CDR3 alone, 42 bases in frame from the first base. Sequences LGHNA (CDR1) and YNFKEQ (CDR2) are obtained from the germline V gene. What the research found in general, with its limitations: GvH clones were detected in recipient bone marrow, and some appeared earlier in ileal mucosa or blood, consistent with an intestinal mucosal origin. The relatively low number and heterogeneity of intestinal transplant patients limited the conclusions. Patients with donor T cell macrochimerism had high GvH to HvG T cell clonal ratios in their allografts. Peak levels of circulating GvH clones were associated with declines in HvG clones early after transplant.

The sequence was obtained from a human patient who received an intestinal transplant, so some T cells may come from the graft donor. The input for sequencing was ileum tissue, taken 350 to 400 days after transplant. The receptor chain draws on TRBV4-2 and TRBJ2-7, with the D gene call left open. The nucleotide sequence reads TGTGCCAGCAGCCAAGAGGCCGACACCTACGAGCAGTACTTC. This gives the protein CASSQEADTYEQYF.